This T cell receptor beta chain comes out of a study of T cell repertoires and HLA-DP antigens. As for this clone: Antigen: not known.

This CDR3 has 16 residues. Germline loops: CDR1 SEHNR, CDR2 FQNEAQ (reference sequence). J was trimmed by 1 base and V by 6 bases; bases with no gene match: 8. Pre-culture CD4+ samples were sequenced deeply, targeting roughly 200,000 T cell genomes. Libraries were prepared by immunoSEQ multiplex PCR; TCRdb keeps only in-frame clonotypes and omits some of them. Of roughly 110,000 clones listed, more than 85% are singletons. CD4+ T cells were isolated untouched, about 98% pure. The clonotype comes from a woman aged 18 to 35 in good health and CMV-seronegative. The chain combines TRBV7-9 with TRBJ2-2; 7 nucleotides align to TRBD2. The sequencing sample was made of CD4+ T cells from PBMCs. The CDR3 reads CASRTWGGENTGELFF. CDR3 DNA: TGTGCCAGCAGAACCTGGGGAGGGGAGAACACCGGGGAGCTGTTTTTT.